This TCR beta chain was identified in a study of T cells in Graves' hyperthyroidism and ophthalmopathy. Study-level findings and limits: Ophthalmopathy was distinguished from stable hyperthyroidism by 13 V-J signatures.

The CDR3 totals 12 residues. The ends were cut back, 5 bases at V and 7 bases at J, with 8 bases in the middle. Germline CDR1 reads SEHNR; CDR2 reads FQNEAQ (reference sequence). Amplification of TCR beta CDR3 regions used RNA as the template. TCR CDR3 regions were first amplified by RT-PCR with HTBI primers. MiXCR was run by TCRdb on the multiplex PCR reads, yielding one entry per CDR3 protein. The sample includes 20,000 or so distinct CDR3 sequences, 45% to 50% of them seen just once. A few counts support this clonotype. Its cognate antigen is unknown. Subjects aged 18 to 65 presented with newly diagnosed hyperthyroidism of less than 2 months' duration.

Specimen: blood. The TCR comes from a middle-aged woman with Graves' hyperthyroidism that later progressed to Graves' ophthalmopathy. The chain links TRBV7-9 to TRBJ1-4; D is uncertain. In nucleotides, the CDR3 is TGTGCCAGCAGCACCATCAGTGAAAAACTGTTTTTT. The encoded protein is CASSTISEKLFF.